The rows below give T cell receptor beta chains drawn from one sample of a study of blood T cell repertoires in COVID-19. The table came from immunoSEQ multiplex PCR; TCRdb's copy has only in-frame clones and leaves some out. The table shows approximately 100,000 clones, with approximately 87% occurring only once. The specimen was peripheral blood. These receptors all come from a woman aged 70-85 years with acute or convalescent COVID-19. Both conserved end residues are part of each CDR3. The D gene is left open where the match is weak. Size is stated for part of the rows, as once, few or many counts, or as a class when the clone is expanded.

TRBV6-5	.	.	TRBJ2-5	TGTGCCAGCAGTATCCGGAGGGGAGAGACCCAGTACTTC	CASSIRRGETQYF
TRBV3-1/TRBV3-2	.	.	TRBJ1-1	TGTGCCAGCAGCCAACAGGGGAACACTGAAGCTTTCTTT	CASSQQGNTEAFF
TRBV6-4	TRBD1	.	TRBJ1-2	TGTGCCAGCAGTGACGGGACAGGAGCTAACTATGGCTACACCTTC	CASSDGTGANYGYTF
TRBV3-1/TRBV3-2	TRBD1	many	TRBJ1-3	TGTGCCAGCAGCCAAGGGACAGGGGACTCTGGAAACACCATATATTTT	CASSQGTGDSGNTIYF
TRBV30	.	.	TRBJ1-5	TGTGCCTGGAGGGGGGGGGAGAATCAGCCCCAGCATTTT	CAWRGGENQPQHF
TRBV7-2	TRBD2	.	TRBJ2-3	TGTGCCAGCAGCTTAGGGCTAGCGGGGGGCACAGATACGCAGTATTTT	CASSLGLAGGTDTQYF
TRBV6-5	TRBD2	.	TRBJ2-5	TGTGCCTCCAGGGAGGGAGGGGAGACCCAGTACTTC	CASREGGETQYF
TRBV7-2	TRBD2	.	TRBJ2-3	TGTGCCAGCAGCTCAGCCCCTGGCGGGGGGGATAGCACAGATACGCAGTATTTT	CASSSAPGGGDSTDTQYF
TRBV6-2/TRBV6-3	.	.	TRBJ2-3	TGTGCCAGCAGTTACTTGCTAGCAAGGGAACCAGATACGCAGTATTTT	CASSYLLAREPDTQYF
TRBV19	TRBD2	.	TRBJ2-1	TGTGCCAGTAGTTCAAGCCCAACTAGCGGCCCCTACAATGAGCAGTTCTTC	CASSSSPTSGPYNEQFF
TRBV20-1	.	.	TRBJ1-2	TGCAGTGCCGTGCGGGACTATGGCTACACCTTC	CSAVRDYGYTF
TRBV11-3	TRBD2	.	TRBJ2-1	TGTGCCAGCAGCTTTCCGACTAGCGGGAACAATGAGCAGTTCTTC	CASSFPTSGNNEQFF
TRBV5-6	.	once	TRBJ1-1	TGTGCCAGCAGCTCGAGCGCAGGGTGGGCTTTCTTT	CASSSSAGWAFF
TRBV28	.	.	TRBJ2-5	TGTGCCAGCAGCCCCACCGGCGGATTGTCCCAAGAGACCCAGTACTTC	CASSPTGGLSQETQYF
TRBV7-8	TRBD1	.	TRBJ1-5	TGTGCCAGCAGCTTGGAACAGGGGAGTCAGCCCCAGCATTTT	CASSLEQGSQPQHF
TRBV7-2	TRBD2	.	TRBJ2-3	TGTGCCAGCAGCTTAGTATCTAGCGGGAGATGGGATACGCAGTATTTT	CASSLVSSGRWDTQYF
TRBV29-1	.	.	TRBJ1-2	TGCAGCGCGTCCGTCAGGGAACATGGCTACACCTTC	CSASVREHGYTF
TRBV28	TRBD1	.	TRBJ1-2	TGTGCCAGCAGACCGGACAGGGGCAACTATAACTATGGCTACACCTTC	CASRPDRGNYNYGYTF
TRBV4-3	.	.	TRBJ1-1	TGCGCCAGCAGCCAAGATAGTCGGTTGAACACTGAAGCTTTCTTT	CASSQDSRLNTEAFF
TRBV2	.	.	TRBJ1-2	TGTGCCAGCAGTGACGACAGGTCCAACTATGGCTACACCTTC	CASSDDRSNYGYTF
TRBV14	.	.	TRBJ2-4	TGTGCCAGCAGCCAAGACTTAGGGACACTAGCCAAAAACATTCAGTACTTC	CASSQDLGTLAKNIQYF
TRBV28	.	.	TRBJ1-2	TGTGTACAGGGACACTATGGCTACACCTTC	CVQGHYGYTF
TRBV5-1	.	.	TRBJ1-2	TGCGCCAGCAGCTTGGAGCGGCAGGGGAAAGGCTACACCTTC	CASSLERQGKGYTF
TRBV6-5	.	.	TRBJ1-1	TGTGCCAGCACCAAACAGGGTCCGAACACTGAAGCTTTCTTT	CASTKQGPNTEAFF
TRBV19	.	.	TRBJ1-2	TGTGCCAGTAGTATCCGGACAGCCTATGGCTACACCTTC	CASSIRTAYGYTF
TRBV5-1	TRBD2	.	TRBJ2-5	TGCGCCAGCAGCCGGGCGGGGGACCAAGAGACCCAGTACTTC	CASSRAGDQETQYF
TRBV6-5	.	.	TRBJ1-5	TGTGCCAGCGGAGGACAGCTTAGCAATCAGCCCCAGCATTTT	CASGGQLSNQPQHF
TRBV6-5	.	few	TRBJ1-1	TGTGCCAGCAGACCTAAGGGAGAGAACACTGAAGCTTTCTTT	CASRPKGENTEAFF
TRBV4-1	.	.	TRBJ2-5	TGCGCCAGCAGCCAAGTCGTACAGGGTCGGGGAGGGGAGACCCAGTACTTC	CASSQVVQGRGGETQYF
TRBV5-1	.	.	TRBJ2-2	TGCGCCAGCAGCCGTCCGACAGGGGAGGGCACCGGGGAGCTGTTTTTT	CASSRPTGEGTGELFF
TRBV5-6	TRBD1	.	TRBJ2-1	TGTGCCAGCACCCCTACGTCAACAGGGGTCTACAATGAGCAGTTCTTC	CASTPTSTGVYNEQFF
TRBV6-5	.	.	TRBJ1-2	TGTGCCAGCAGGGGGTATGAGGGCGGAGATGGCTACACCTTC	CASRGYEGGDGYTF
TRBV7-6	.	.	TRBJ2-5	TGTGCCAGCAGCTTAGCGATGAACAAACAAGAGACCCAGTACTTC	CASSLAMNKQETQYF
TRBV3-1/TRBV3-2	.	.	TRBJ2-4	TGTGCCAGCACCCCCGGTTACATTCAGTACTTC	CASTPGYIQYF
TRBV28	TRBD1	.	TRBJ2-3	TGTGCCAGCAGAAATCCACAGGGGGTTTTCACAGATACGCAGTATTTT	CASRNPQGVFTDTQYF
TRBV5-1	.	.	TRBJ1-1	TGCGCCAGCAGCCCACAGGGTACTGAAGCTTTCTTT	CASSPQGTEAFF
TRBV11-3	.	.	TRBJ2-5	TGTGCCAGCAGGGGCGGGGTGTACGGCCAAGAGACCCAGTACTTC	CASRGGVYGQETQYF
TRBV6-5	.	.	TRBJ1-6	TGTGCCAGCAGGGGACACTCGAATTCACCCCTCCACTTT	CASRGHSNSPLHF
TRBV5-1	.	.	TRBJ1-4	TGCGCCAGCAGCTTGTCGAGGGGGAATGAAAAACTGTTTTTT	CASSLSRGNEKLFF
TRBV7-9	TRBD1	.	TRBJ1-1	TGTGCCAGCAGCTTATCAGGGGGCTTATTCGTGAACACTGAAGCTTTCTTT	CASSLSGGLFVNTEAFF
TRBV29-1	.	few	TRBJ1-6	TGCAGCGTAATGGACGGGGGAGGGTCACCCCTCCACTTT	CSVMDGGGSPLHF
TRBV7-9	.	.	TRBJ2-1	TGTGCCAGCAGCTCCTCTGCGGGAGAGCAGTTCTTC	CASSSSAGEQFF
TRBV19	.	.	TRBJ2-5	TGTGCCAGTAGTACGAACAGGGAAGAGACCCAGTACTTC	CASSTNREETQYF
TRBV5-1	TRBD1	.	TRBJ1-1	TGCGCCAGCAGCCGGGGACAGTTTGAAGCTTTCTTT	CASSRGQFEAFF
TRBV24-1	TRBD1	.	TRBJ2-5	TGTGCCACCAGTGATACAGGGGTCAGAAAAGAGACCCAGTACTTC	CATSDTGVRKETQYF
TRBV7-6	.	.	TRBJ1-1	TGTGCCACGTCGCGTGGGGAGGGCTTCATGAACACTGAAGCTTTCTTT	CATSRGEGFMNTEAFF
TRBV6-5	.	.	TRBJ1-2	TGTGCCAGCAGTCGGGACTCTCTTTACCCCTATGGCTACACCTTC	CASSRDSLYPYGYTF